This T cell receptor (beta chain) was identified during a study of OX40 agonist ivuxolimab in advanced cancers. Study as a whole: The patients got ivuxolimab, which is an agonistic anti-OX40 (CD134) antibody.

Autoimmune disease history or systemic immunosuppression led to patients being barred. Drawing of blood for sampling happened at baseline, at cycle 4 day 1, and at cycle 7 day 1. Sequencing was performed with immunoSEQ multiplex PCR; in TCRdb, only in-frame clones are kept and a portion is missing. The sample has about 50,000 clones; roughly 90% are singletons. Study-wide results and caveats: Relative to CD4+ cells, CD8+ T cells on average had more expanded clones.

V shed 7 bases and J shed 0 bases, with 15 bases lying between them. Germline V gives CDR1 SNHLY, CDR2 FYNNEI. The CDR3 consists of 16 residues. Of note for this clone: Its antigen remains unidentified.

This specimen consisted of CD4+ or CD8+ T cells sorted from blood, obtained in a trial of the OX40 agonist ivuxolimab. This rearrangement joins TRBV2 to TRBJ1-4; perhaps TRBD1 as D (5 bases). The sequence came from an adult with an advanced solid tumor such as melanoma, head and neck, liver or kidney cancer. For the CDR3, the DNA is TGTGCCAGCACTGAGACAGCCCCTGCAACTAATGAAAAACTGTTTTTT. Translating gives CASTETAPATNEKLFF. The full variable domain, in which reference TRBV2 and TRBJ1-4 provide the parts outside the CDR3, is EPEVTQTPSHQVTQMGQEVILRCVPISNHLYFYWYRQILGQKVEFLVSFYNNEISEKSEIFDDQFSVERPDGSNFTLKIRSTKLEDSAMYFCASTETAPATNEKLFFGSGTQLSVL.